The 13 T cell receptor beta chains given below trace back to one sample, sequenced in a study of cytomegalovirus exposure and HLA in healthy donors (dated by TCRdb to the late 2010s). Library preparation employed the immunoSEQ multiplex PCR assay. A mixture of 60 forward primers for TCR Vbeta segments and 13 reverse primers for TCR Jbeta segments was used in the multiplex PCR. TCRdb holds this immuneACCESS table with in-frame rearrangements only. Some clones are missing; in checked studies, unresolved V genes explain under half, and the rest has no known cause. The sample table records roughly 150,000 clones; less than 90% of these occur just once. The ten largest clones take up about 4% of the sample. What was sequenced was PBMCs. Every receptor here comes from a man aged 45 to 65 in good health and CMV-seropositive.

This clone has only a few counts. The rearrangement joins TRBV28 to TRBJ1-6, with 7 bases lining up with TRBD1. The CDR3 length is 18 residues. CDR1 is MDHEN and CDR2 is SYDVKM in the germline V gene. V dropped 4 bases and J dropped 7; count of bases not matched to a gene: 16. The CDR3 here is CASSSPGGRSRGNSPLHF. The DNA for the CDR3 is TGTGCCAGCAGTTCACCAGGGGGACGGAGCCGGGGGAATTCACCCCTCCACTTT.

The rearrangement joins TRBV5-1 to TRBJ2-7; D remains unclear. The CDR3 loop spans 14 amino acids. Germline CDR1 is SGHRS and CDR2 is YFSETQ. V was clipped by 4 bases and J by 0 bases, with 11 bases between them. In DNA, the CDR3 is TGCGCCAGCAGCCCCGCTCAGAACTCCTACGAGCAGTACTTC. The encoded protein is CASSPAQNSYEQYF.

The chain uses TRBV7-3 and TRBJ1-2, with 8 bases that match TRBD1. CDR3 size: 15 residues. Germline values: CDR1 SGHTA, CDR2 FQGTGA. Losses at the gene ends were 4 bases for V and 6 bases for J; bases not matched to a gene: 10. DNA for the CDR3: TGTGCCAGCAGCTCAGACGGGACAGGAGGAAATGGCTACACCTTC. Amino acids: CASSSDGTGGNGYTF.

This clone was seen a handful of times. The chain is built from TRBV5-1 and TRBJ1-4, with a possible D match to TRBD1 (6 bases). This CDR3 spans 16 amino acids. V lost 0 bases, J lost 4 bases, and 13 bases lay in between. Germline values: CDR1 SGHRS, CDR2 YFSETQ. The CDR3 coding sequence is TGCGCCAGCAGCTTGGACCCACAGGGAGTTAATGAAAAACTGTTTTTT. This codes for CASSLDPQGVNEKLFF.

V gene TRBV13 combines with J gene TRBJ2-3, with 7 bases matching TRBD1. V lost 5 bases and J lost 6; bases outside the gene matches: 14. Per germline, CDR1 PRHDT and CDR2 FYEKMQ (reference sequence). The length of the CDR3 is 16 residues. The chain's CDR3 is CASSPNRDRLEDTQYF. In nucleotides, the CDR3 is TGTGCCAGCAGCCCAAACCGGGACAGACTTGAGGATACGCAGTATTTT.

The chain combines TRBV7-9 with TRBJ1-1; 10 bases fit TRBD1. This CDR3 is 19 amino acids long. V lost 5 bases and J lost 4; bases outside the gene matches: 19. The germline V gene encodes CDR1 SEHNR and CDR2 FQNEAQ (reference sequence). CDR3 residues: CASSRRELGQGSGTTEAFF. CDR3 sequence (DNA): TGTGCCAGCAGCCGACGAGAATTGGGACAGGGGTCAGGCACCACTGAAGCTTTCTTT.

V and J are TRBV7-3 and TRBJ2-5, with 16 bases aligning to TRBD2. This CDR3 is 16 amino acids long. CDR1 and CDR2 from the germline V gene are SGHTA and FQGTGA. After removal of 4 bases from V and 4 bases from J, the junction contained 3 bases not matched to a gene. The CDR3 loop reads CASSSGLAGGRETQYF. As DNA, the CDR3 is TGTGCCAGCAGCTCGGGACTAGCGGGGGGGCGAGAGACCCAGTACTTC.

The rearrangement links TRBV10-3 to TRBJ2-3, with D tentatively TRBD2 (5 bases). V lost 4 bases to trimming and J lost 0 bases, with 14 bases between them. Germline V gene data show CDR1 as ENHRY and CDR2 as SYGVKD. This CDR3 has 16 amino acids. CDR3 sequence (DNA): TGTGCCATCAGTGGAGCCACGGGATCCAGCACAGATACGCAGTATTTT. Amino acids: CAISGATGSSTDTQYF.

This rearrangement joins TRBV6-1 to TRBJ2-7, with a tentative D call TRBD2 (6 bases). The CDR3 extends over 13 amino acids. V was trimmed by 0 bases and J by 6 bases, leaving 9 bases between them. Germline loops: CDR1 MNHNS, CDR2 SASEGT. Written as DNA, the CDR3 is TGTGCCAGCAGTGAAGCGCGGGGATCCGAGCAGTACTTC. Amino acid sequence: CASSEARGSEQYF.

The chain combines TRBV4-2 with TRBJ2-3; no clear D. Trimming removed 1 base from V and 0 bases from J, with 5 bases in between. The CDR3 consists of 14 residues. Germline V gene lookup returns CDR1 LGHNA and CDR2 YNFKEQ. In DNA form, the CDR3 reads TGTGCCAGCAGCCAAGGTGGCAGCACAGATACGCAGTATTTT. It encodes CASSQGGSTDTQYF.

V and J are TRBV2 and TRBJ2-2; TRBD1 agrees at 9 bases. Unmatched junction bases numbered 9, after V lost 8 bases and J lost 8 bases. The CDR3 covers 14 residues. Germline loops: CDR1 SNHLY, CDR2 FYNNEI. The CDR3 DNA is TGTGCCAGCGGCGTACAGGGGGCGCTGGGGGAGCTGTTTTTT. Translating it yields CASGVQGALGELFF.

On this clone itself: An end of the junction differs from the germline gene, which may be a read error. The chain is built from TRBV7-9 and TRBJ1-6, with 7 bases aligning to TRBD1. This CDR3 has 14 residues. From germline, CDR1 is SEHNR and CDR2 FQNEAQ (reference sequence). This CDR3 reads CSSSRDSYNSPLHF. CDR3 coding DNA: TGTTCCAGCAGCCGGGACAGCTATAATTCACCCCTCCACTTT.

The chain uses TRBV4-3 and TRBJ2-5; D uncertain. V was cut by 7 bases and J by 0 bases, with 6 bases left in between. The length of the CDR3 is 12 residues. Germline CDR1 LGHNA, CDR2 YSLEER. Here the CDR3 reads CASTPYQETQYF. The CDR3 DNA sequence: TGCGCCAGCACCCCCTACCAAGAGACCCAGTACTTC.